This T cell receptor (beta chain) is drawn from a study of blood T cell repertoires in COVID-19. As for the study in general: Material from acute and convalescent COVID-19 was sourced from the United States, Italy and Spain. Sample material is recorded as cDNA or gDNA derived from T cells, B-cell-depleted T cells, or PBMCs.

The V gene's germline CDR1 is SGHRS and CDR2 YFSETQ. The CDR3 length is 16 residues. In the source study's methods: Reference gene primer amplification yielded estimated nucleated cell counts. Measured with immunoSEQ multiplex PCR; TCRdb has only the in-frame clones, and not every one. Clone size and the V and J calls come from that table; the DNA yielded D and trimming. In the table there are about 300,000 clones, about nine tenths of which are singletons. Comments on this clone: An end of the junction differs from the germline gene, which may be a read error.

The sample comprised peripheral blood. This chain joins TRBV5-1 and TRBJ2-1; 8 nucleotides line up with TRBD2. This receptor was identified in a woman aged 25 to 39 who had recovered from COVID-19. The CDR3 DNA reads as TGCGCCAGCAGCGAAGGGGGACTAGTCTCCTCCAATGAGCAGTTCTTC. Translation: CASSEGGLVSSNEQFF.